The clone carrying this TCR beta chain was counted a few times. Study processing details: Reference gene primer amplification yielded estimated nucleated cell counts. Assay used: immunoSEQ multiplex PCR; TCRdb lists only in-frame clones, some missing. V and J calls and clone size are given by that table; D and trimming were obtained from the DNA. The table lists 290,000 or so clones, around 87% of them singletons, with 1% to 1.5% in the top ten. Trimming stripped 1 base from V and 2 bases from J, with 9 bases between. CDR3 size: 15 residues. Germline CDR1 and CDR2: MGHRA and YSYEKL. The record originates from a study of blood T cell repertoires in COVID-19. About the study: Samples of COVID-19 (acute and convalescent) were obtained from the United States, Italy and Spain. T cells, B-cell-depleted T cells, or PBMCs supplied cDNA or gDNA.

This TCR derives from a man aged 65 to 85 with acute or convalescent COVID-19. The sequencing sample was made of peripheral blood. The chain is built from TRBV4-1 and TRBJ1-5; D is uncertain. CDR3 sequence: CASSQAPSGNQPQHF. Here the CDR3 DNA reads TGCGCCAGCAGCCAAGCGCCGTCGGGCAATCAGCCCCAGCATTTT.